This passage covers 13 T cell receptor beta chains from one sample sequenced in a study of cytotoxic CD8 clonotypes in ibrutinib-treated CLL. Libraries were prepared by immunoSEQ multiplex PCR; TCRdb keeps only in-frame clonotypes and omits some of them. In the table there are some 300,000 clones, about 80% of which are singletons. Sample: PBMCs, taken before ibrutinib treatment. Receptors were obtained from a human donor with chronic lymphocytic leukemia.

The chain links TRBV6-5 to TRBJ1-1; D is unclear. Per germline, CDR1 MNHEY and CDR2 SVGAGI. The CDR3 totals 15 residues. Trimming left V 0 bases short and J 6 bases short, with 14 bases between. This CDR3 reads CASSYSRARRPEAFF. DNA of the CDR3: TGTGCCAGCAGTTACTCTCGGGCGAGGCGCCCTGAAGCTTTCTTT.

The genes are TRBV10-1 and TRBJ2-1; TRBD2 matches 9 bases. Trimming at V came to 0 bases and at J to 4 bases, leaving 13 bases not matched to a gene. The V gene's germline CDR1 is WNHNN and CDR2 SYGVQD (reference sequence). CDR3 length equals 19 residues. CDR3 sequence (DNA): TGCGCCAGCAGTGAGTCCATTACCAAGACTAGCGGTCTTTACAATGAGCAGTTCTTC. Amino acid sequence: CASSESITKTSGLYNEQFF.

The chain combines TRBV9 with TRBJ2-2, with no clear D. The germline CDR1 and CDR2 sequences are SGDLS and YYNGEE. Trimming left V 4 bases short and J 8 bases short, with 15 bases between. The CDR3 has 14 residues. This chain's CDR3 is CASSKSEPGGELFF. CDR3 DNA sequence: TGTGCCAGCAGCAAAAGTGAGCCTGGGGGGGAGCTGTTTTTT.

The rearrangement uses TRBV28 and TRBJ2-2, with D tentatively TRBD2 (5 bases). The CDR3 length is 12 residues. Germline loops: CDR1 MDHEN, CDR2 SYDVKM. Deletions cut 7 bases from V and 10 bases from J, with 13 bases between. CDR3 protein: CASTPPGKELFF. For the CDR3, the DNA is TGTGCCAGCACTCCACCCGGGAAGGAGCTGTTTTTT. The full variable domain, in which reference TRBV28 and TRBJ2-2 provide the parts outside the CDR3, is DVKVTQSSRYLVKRTGEKVFLECVQDMDHENMFWYRQDPGLGLRLIYFSYDVKMKEKGDIPEGYSVSREKKERFSLILESASTNQTSMYLCASTPPGKELFFGEGSRLTVL.

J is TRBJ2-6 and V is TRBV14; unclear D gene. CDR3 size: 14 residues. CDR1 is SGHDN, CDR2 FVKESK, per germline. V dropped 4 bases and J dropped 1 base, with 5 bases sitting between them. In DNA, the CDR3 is TGTGCCAGCAGCCGGGAATCTGGGGCCAACGTCCTGACTTTC. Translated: CASSRESGANVLTF.

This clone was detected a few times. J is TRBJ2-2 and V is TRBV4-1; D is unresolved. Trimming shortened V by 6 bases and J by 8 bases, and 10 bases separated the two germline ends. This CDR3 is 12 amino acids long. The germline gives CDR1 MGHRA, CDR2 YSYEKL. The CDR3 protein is CASRSARGELFF. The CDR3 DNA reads TGCGCCAGCAGGTCAGCGAGGGGGGAGCTGTTTTTT.

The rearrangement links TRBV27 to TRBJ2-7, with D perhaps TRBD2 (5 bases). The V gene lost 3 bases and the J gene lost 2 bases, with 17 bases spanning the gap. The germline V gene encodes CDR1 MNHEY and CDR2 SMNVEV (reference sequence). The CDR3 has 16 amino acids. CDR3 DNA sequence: TGTGCCAGCAGTTTTCTGGGAGTCGATCCCGCCTACGAGCAGTACTTC. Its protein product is CASSFLGVDPAYEQYF.

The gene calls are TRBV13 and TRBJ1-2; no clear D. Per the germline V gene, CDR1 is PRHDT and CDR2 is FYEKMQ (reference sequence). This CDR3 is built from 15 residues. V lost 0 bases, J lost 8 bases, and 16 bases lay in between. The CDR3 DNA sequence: TGTGCCAGCAGCTTAGGAGTAGAAGTCGCCTCAGGCTACACCTTC. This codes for CASSLGVEVASGYTF.

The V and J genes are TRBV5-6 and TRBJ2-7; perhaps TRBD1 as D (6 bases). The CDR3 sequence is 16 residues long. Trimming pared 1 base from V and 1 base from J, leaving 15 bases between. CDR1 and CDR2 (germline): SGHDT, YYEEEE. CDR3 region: CASSLIGGPQSYEQYF. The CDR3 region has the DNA TGTGCCAGCAGCTTGATAGGGGGACCACAGTCCTACGAGCAGTACTTC.

The DNA for the CDR3 is TGTGCCAGCAGCTCTCATCCCACAGGGTCCGGGGAGCTGTTTTTT. Amino acid sequence: CASSSHPTGSGELFF. The chain couples TRBV5-6 to TRBJ2-2, with a tentative D call TRBD1 (6 bases). Deletions cut 3 bases from V and 6 bases from J, with 15 bases between. CDR3 length equals 15 residues. CDR1 and CDR2 from the germline V gene are SGHDT and YYEEEE.

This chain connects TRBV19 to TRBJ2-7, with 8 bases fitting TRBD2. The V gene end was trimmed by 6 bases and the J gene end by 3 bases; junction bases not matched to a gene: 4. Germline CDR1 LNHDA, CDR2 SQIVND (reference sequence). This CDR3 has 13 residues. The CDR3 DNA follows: TGTGCCAGTAGCGGGCGGGGGGACTACGAGCAGTACTTC. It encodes CASSGRGDYEQYF.

The CDR3 region is CASSYHGLANTGELFF. The CDR3 coding sequence is TGTGCCAGCAGTTACCATGGACTAGCGAACACCGGGGAGCTGTTTTTT. The V call is TRBV6-6, the J call TRBJ2-2; 7 nucleotides line up with TRBD2. Germline loops: CDR1 MNHNY, CDR2 SVGAGI (reference sequence). J was trimmed by 0 bases and V by 2 bases; bases with no gene match: 3. CDR3 length: 16 amino acids.

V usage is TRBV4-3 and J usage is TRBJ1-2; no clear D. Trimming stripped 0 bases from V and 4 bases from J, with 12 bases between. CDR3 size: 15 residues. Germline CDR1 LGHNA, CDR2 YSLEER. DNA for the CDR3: TGCGCCAGCAGCCAAGACGAAGAGCCTTTCTATGGCTACACCTTC. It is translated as CASSQDEEPFYGYTF.